What follows is one TCR beta chain and its context. Clones were read by immunoSEQ multiplex PCR, and TCRdb kept only the in-frame ones, dropping some. The sample consists of just over 90,000 clones, roughly nine tenths of them appearing once. The sample is drawn from a study of T cell changes during pregnancy in multiple sclerosis. The clonotype originates from a female donor in good health, enrolled as a control in a pregnancy study. Sequencing was performed on peripheral blood, taken after pregnancy.

The DNA for the CDR3 is TGTGCCAGCAGCTTGTACCCAGGAGGAGAGACCCAGTACTTC. Its translation: CASSLYPGGETQYF. V and J are TRBV7-2 and TRBJ2-5, with D possibly matching TRBD2 (5 bases). CDR1 is SGHTA and CDR2 is FQGNSA in the germline V gene. V was pared by 3 bases and J by 4 bases, with 12 bases between. This CDR3 is built from 14 residues. Using reference TRBV7-2 and TRBJ2-5 for the parts outside the CDR3, the full variable domain is GAGVSQSPSNKVTEKGKDVELRCDPISGHTALYWYRQSLGQGLEFLIYFQGNSAPDKSGLPSDRFSAERTGGSVSTLTIQRTQQEDSAVYLCASSLYPGGETQYFGPGTRLLVL.